The 3 T cell receptor beta chains reported below all come from one sample, sequenced in a study of T cell repertoires in cytomegalovirus infection. What these receptors recognize is not known. TCRdb independently ran MiXCR on the reads; one entry per CDR3 protein. Of over 100,000 distinct CDR3 sequences in the sample, approximately 28% were seen once. The sequencing used CD8+ T cells from cultured PBMCs, collected from culture after CMV antigen stimulation. These TCRs come from a human donor in good health (CMV status not recorded). Some clones in this sample may be carry-over from other donors' samples.

This chain links TRBV27 with TRBJ1-1, with D uncertain. Trimming took 6 bases from V and 4 from J, leaving 12 bases between them. The CDR3 extends over 13 amino acids. The V gene's germline CDR1 is MNHEY and CDR2 SMNVEV (reference sequence). CDR3 nucleotide sequence: TGTGCCAGCAGCCTGACCGAGGGCACTGAAGCTTTCTTT. This translates into CASSLTEGTEAFF.

The V and J genes are TRBV5-1 and TRBJ1-4; TRBD1 agrees at 11 bases. Trimming cost V 4 bases and J 8 bases; bases outside gene matches: 4. This CDR3 is 14 amino acids long. Germline V gene data show CDR1 as SGHRS and CDR2 as YFSETQ. DNA of the CDR3: TGCGCCAGCAGCAAACGGACAGGGGGCGAAAAACTGTTTTTT. Translating it yields CASSKRTGGEKLFF.

V gene TRBV7-9 combines with J gene TRBJ1-1; D is unresolved. V was shortened by 3 bases and J by 0 bases, with 5 bases between the two germline ends. Germline CDR1 is SEHNR and CDR2 is FQNEAQ (reference sequence). The CDR3 runs to 13 residues. The chain's CDR3 is CASSFDVNTEAFF. CDR3 coding DNA: TGTGCCAGCAGCTTTGACGTGAACACTGAAGCTTTCTTT.